These 26 T cell receptor beta chains share one sample of origin, sequenced in a study of blood T cell repertoires in COVID-19. Assay used: immunoSEQ multiplex PCR; TCRdb lists only in-frame clones, some missing. There are about 55,000 clones in the sample; 75% to 95% occur only once, and 13% to 15% lies in the top ten. The source material was peripheral blood. The receptor set was obtained from a human donor with active COVID-19. The donor label of this sample is uncertain.

The chain is built from TRBV3-1 (or the pseudogene TRBV3-2) and TRBJ2-5; D may be TRBD2 (6 bases). Germline V CDR1 and CDR2: LGHDT, YNNKEL (reference sequence). The V end was cut by 6 bases, the J end by 7 bases, with 18 bases between. CDR3 size: 14 residues. CDR3 coding DNA: TGTGCCAGCAGGTCCTCTCGGGGGTCGGGGACCCAGTACTTC. Translated: CASRSSRGSGTQYF.

The chain couples TRBV27 to TRBJ2-5; 7 bases match TRBD1. CDR1 is MNHEY and CDR2 is SMNVEV in the germline V gene (reference sequence). With V trimmed by 2 bases and J by 1 base, 4 bases remained unmatched. There are 15 residues in the CDR3. CDR3 protein: CASSLRTGSQETQYF. CDR3 DNA sequence: TGTGCCAGCAGTTTACGGACAGGTTCCCAAGAGACCCAGTACTTC.

The chain recombines TRBV2 with TRBJ1-2; D may be TRBD1 (5 bases). Germline CDR1 and CDR2: SNHLY and FYNNEI. The CDR3 totals 14 residues. The V end was cut by 6 bases, the J end by 1 base, with 12 bases between. CDR3: CASRGDRLNYGYTF. The DNA of the CDR3 is TGTGCCAGCAGGGGCGACAGACTTAACTATGGCTACACCTTC.

J is TRBJ1-2 and V is TRBV12-3 or TRBV12-4; the D gene is possibly TRBD1 (5 bases). The CDR3 extends over 12 amino acids. The germline V and J ends were trimmed by 7 bases and 8 bases, with 14 bases remaining between them. CDR3 amino acids: CASTSGGGGYTF. The DNA for the CDR3 is TGTGCCAGCACCTCCGGGGGAGGAGGCTACACCTTC.

V and J are TRBV7-9 and TRBJ1-1, with a tentative D call TRBD1 (5 bases). CDR1 and CDR2 from the germline V gene are SEHNR and FQNEAQ (reference sequence). Trimming pared 6 bases from V and 10 bases from J, leaving 12 bases between. This CDR3 comprises 11 residues. CDR3 in DNA: TGTGCCAGCAGTGACGGGACTCTAGCTTTCTTT. The encoded protein is CASSDGTLAFF.

In this sample, this clone turned up a few times. The CDR3 region has the DNA TGTGCCAGCAGCTCCCGGGACAGAGCAAACTACGAGCAGTACTTC. It yields the protein CASSSRDRANYEQYF. The chain uses TRBV7-9 and TRBJ2-7; 7 bases are a match to TRBD1. Germline trimming cut 4 bases from V and 3 bases from J; bases unmatched to any gene: 9. The length of the CDR3 is 15 residues. Germline V CDR1 and CDR2: SEHNR, FQNEAQ (reference sequence).

The rearrangement links TRBV18 to TRBJ2-2; TRBD1 is a possible D gene (5 bases). The germline V gene has CDR1 KGHSH and CDR2 LQKENI. V was pared by 0 bases and J by 5 bases, with 13 bases between. The CDR3 sequence is 16 residues long. This CDR3 reads CASSPPSRVGTGELFF. CDR3 DNA: TGTGCCAGCTCACCACCGTCCAGGGTAGGGACCGGGGAGCTGTTTTTT.

This sequence joins TRBV9 and TRBJ1-1, with D possibly matching TRBD1 (5 bases). V was cut by 3 bases and J by 4 bases, with 13 bases left in between. CDR3 length: 14 residues. CDR1 and CDR2 (germline): SGDLS, YYNGEE. Here the CDR3 reads CASSELLGATEAFF. The CDR3 DNA reads as TGTGCCAGCAGCGAGCTCCTTGGGGCCACTGAAGCTTTCTTT.

V usage is TRBV2 and J usage is TRBJ2-7; 14 bases map to TRBD2. The V segment lost 4 bases and the J segment 6 bases; nucleotides outside the gene matches: 5. CDR3 length: 15 amino acids. CDR1 is SNHLY and CDR2 is FYNNEI in the germline V gene. The CDR3 spells CASSGLAGGQGEQYF. In DNA form, the CDR3 reads TGTGCCAGCAGTGGACTAGCGGGAGGGCAAGGCGAGCAGTACTTC.

Details on this clone: A junction boundary mismatches the germline segment, possibly from a read error. The CDR3 is CASSFLPSSEQFF. The CDR3, as DNA: TGTGCTAGCAGCTTTCTCCCCTCCAGTGAGCAGTTCTTC. The chain uses TRBV7-7 and TRBJ2-1; D is unresolved. Looked up from germline, CDR1 is SSHAT and CDR2 is FNYEAQ (reference sequence). The CDR3 runs 13 residues.

The rearrangement uses TRBV7-9 and TRBJ1-4; D unclear. Trimming removed 5 bases at V and 0 bases at J, with 10 bases between. Germline CDR1 and CDR2: SEHNR and FQNEAQ (reference sequence). CDR3 length: 15 amino acids. CDR3 amino acids: CASSPREATNEKLFF. Written as DNA, the CDR3 is TGTGCCAGCAGCCCGAGGGAGGCAACTAATGAAAAACTGTTTTTT.

The chain's CDR3 is CASSPALYQETQYF. The CDR3, as DNA: TGTGCCAGCAGCCCAGCGTTGTACCAAGAGACCCAGTACTTC. The chain recombines TRBV9 with TRBJ2-5; D ambiguous. Germline-derived CDR1 and CDR2 are SGDLS and YYNGEE. The CDR3 runs 14 residues. V was cut by 4 bases and J by 0 bases, with 10 bases left in between.

This sequence joins TRBV10-1 and TRBJ2-2; possibly TRBD1 for D (6 bases). Germline CDR1 and CDR2: WNHNN and SYGVQD (reference sequence). V gave up 1 base and J gave up 6 bases, with 18 bases separating them. CDR3 length: 17 residues. CDR3 nucleotides: TGCGCCAGCAGTGAGTTAGGGGCCCAAGAGGGGGCCGGGGAGCTGTTTTTT. Translating it yields CASSELGAQEGAGELFF.

The chain joins TRBV24-1 to TRBJ2-3, with 10 bases identical to TRBD1. Germline trimming cut 3 bases from V and 1 base from J; bases unmatched to any gene: 6. There are 17 residues in the CDR3. Germline loops: CDR1 KGHDR, CDR2 SFDVKD. The CDR3 sequence: CATSDARTGGGTDTQYF. The DNA of the CDR3 is TGTGCCACCAGTGATGCACGGACAGGGGGAGGCACAGATACGCAGTATTTT.

J is TRBJ2-1 and V is TRBV18, with D perhaps matching TRBD2 (6 bases). The CDR3 spans 13 residues. The germline CDR1 and CDR2 sequences are KGHSH and LQKENI. The V gene lost 4 bases and the J gene lost 5 bases, with 9 bases spanning the gap. For the CDR3, the DNA is TGTGCCAGCTCACTCCGACTAGACAATGAGCAGTTCTTC. Protein product: CASSLRLDNEQFF.

This chain joins TRBV19 and TRBJ1-2, with a weak D call TRBD1 (5 bases). This CDR3 has 15 amino acids. Germline CDR1 LNHDA, CDR2 SQIVND (reference sequence). V was shortened by 7 bases and J by 0 bases, with 15 bases between the two germline ends. This CDR3 is CASTPTSTANYGYTF. In DNA, the CDR3 is TGTGCCAGTACCCCTACTTCGACAGCTAACTATGGCTACACCTTC.

This sequence joins TRBV6-2 or TRBV6-3 and TRBJ2-5; 11 bases are a match to TRBD2. CDR1 and CDR2 (germline): MNHEY, SVGEGT. Trimming cost V 5 bases and J 5 bases; bases outside gene matches: 7. CDR3 length equals 15 residues. CDR3: CASSNSGGAGETQYF. The CDR3 bases are TGTGCCAGCAGTAATAGCGGGGGGGCAGGGGAGACCCAGTACTTC.

The chain links TRBV10-3 to TRBJ1-1, with 7 positions matching TRBD1. The germline gives CDR1 ENHRY, CDR2 SYGVKD. V lost 0 bases, J lost 8 bases, and 3 bases stayed unmatched. The CDR3 spans 13 residues. The CDR3: CAISESATGEAFF. CDR3 DNA: TGTGCCATCAGTGAGTCTGCGACAGGGGAAGCTTTCTTT.

The chain carries TRBV2 and TRBJ1-6; a weak D match, TRBD1 (5 bases). The germline CDR1 and CDR2 sequences are SNHLY and FYNNEI. The CDR3 consists of 17 residues. V gave up 3 bases and J gave up 5 bases, with 17 bases separating them. CDR3 nucleotide sequence: TGTGCCAGCAGTGATAAGTGGACACCGACGGATAATTCACCCCTCCACTTT. Its translation: CASSDKWTPTDNSPLHF.

The chain carries TRBV27 and TRBJ1-2; D is ambiguous. The CDR3 is 15 amino acids. Trimming removed 4 bases at V and 8 bases at J, with 20 bases between. Per the germline V gene, CDR1 is MNHEY and CDR2 is SMNVEV (reference sequence). CDR3 sequence: CASSSYSREARGYTF. Here the CDR3 DNA reads TGTGCCAGCAGTTCCTACTCTAGGGAGGCGCGGGGCTACACCTTC.

The V gene is TRBV24-1, the J gene TRBJ1-1; weak D call: TRBD1 (5 bases). In germline, CDR1 is KGHDR, CDR2 SFDVKD. The CDR3 has 13 amino acids. Trimming pared 7 bases from V and 6 bases from J, leaving 14 bases between. CDR3 sequence reads: CATRGRGEAEAFF. CDR3 DNA: TGTGCCACCAGGGGACGGGGGGAGGCTGAAGCTTTCTTT.

The genes are TRBV15 and TRBJ2-7; tentatively, D is TRBD1 (5 bases). Per germline, CDR1 LNHNV and CDR2 YYDKDF (reference sequence). This CDR3 is 14 amino acids long. The germline V and J ends were trimmed by 3 bases and 6 bases, with 15 bases remaining between them. This chain's CDR3 is CATSSDSVKREQYF. CDR3 DNA sequence: TGTGCCACCAGCAGCGACAGTGTTAAACGCGAGCAGTACTTC.

This CDR3 is CASSPDRLVEKLFF. The CDR3 nucleotides are TGTGCCAGCAGTCCAGACAGGCTCGTTGAAAAACTGTTTTTT. The chain recombines TRBV6-6 with TRBJ1-4; TRBD1 might be the D (6 bases). The germline V and J ends were trimmed by 5 bases and 7 bases, with 14 bases remaining between them. CDR3 length equals 14 residues. Germline lookup yields CDR1 MNHNY and CDR2 SVGAGI (reference sequence).

This clone has a handful of counts. The chain links TRBV6-4 to TRBJ2-3; 9 nucleotides align to TRBD1. CDR3 length: 16 amino acids. Germline V gene sequence: CDR1 MRHNA, CDR2 SNTAGT. V shed 0 bases and J 2 bases; nucleotides not matched to a gene: 3. The chain's CDR3 is CASSDSRTGDTDTQYF. The CDR3 region has the DNA TGTGCCAGCAGTGACTCGAGGACAGGGGACACAGATACGCAGTATTTT.

The V call is TRBV6-5, the J call TRBJ2-7; 8 bases map to TRBD1. The junction had 5 bases not matched to a gene; V was cut back by 6 bases and J by 7 bases. Germline assignment: CDR1 MNHEY and CDR2 SVGAGI. This CDR3 region has 12 residues. The CDR3, as DNA: TGTGCCAGCAGCCGGACAGGGAATGAGCAGTACTTC. Translation gives CASSRTGNEQYF.

This clone has a single count. V usage is TRBV11-3 and J usage is TRBJ2-1, with a possible D match to TRBD2 (6 bases). CDR1 and CDR2 (germline): SGHNT, YENEEA. The CDR3 contains 12 residues. V was clipped by 4 bases and J by 6 bases, with 7 bases between them. CDR3 nucleotides: TGTGCCAGCAGCTGGGGAGGCAATGAGCAGTTCTTC. Translated: CASSWGGNEQFF. Complete variable domain (other parts from reference TRBV11-3 and TRBJ2-1): EAGVVQSPRYKIIEKKQPVAFWCNPISGHNTLYWYLQNLGQGPELLIRYENEEAVDDSQLPKDRFSAERLKGVDSTLKIQPAELGDSAVYLCASSWGGNEQFFGPGTRLTVL.